A selection of T cell receptor beta chains follows, all from one sample in a study of cytomegalovirus exposure and HLA in healthy donors. Sequenced by immunoSEQ multiplex PCR; TCRdb stores in-frame clones only, minus some. There are hundreds of thousands of clones in the sample; 83% occur only once, and around 1.4% lies in the top ten. The sample was PBMCs. These receptors were taken from a girl between 5 and 17 years old in good health and CMV-seronegative. Both conserved end residues are part of each CDR3. The order of the fields is V gene, J gene, CDR3 protein.

TRBV2	TRBJ2-1	CASRQGAGEQFF
TRBV7-9	TRBJ1-2	CASSYDETWDYYGYTF
TRBV28	TRBJ2-7	CASSNLLDSSYEQYF
TRBV6-5	TRBJ2-7	CASSYSTSGRANEQYF
TRBV5-4	TRBJ1-2	CASSFPSGDGYTF
TRBV4-3	TRBJ2-5	CASSQDRTSGQETQYF
TRBV9	TRBJ1-4	CASSFGQALNEKLFF
TRBV7-9	TRBJ1-1	CASSADRGLVGEAFF
TRBV7-2	TRBJ2-3	CASSLRDRERDTQYF
TRBV5-1	TRBJ2-5	CASSLEPETQYF
TRBV19	TRBJ2-3	CASRRDRVTDTQYF
TRBV6-5	TRBJ2-7	CASRAGQDAYEQYF
TRBV5-1	TRBJ2-7	CASSLTGGYEQYF
TRBV11-1	TRBJ2-5	CASRLYAQETQYF
TRBV12-5	TRBJ1-2	CASGLGQGAHGYTF
TRBV30	TRBJ2-3	CAWIRRDRASDTQYF
TRBV6-6	TRBJ1-2	CASSYWTGGNYGYTF
TRBV7-3	TRBJ1-1	CASSLMGTGGTEAFF
TRBV7-9	TRBJ2-7	CASSPGLPYEQYF
TRBV7-3	TRBJ1-1	CASSPGGIEAFF
TRBV25-1	TRBJ1-6	CASSGATGVFSSPLHF
TRBV6-5	TRBJ1-2	CASSYAQGRYGYTF
TRBV4-1	TRBJ1-2	CASSQDNRENYGYTF
TRBV28	TRBJ2-7	CASSLWSSVTYEQYF
TRBV28	TRBJ2-7	CAIRRQGSYEQYF
TRBV4-2	TRBJ2-2	CASSPHSGMHGELFF
TRBV15	TRBJ2-7	CATSRTGYEQYF
TRBV23-1	TRBJ1-1	CASSQFDRDTEAFF
TRBV6-1	TRBJ1-5	CASSEALGGQRKLGQPQHF
TRBV27	TRBJ1-2	CASSFTATGPGYTF
TRBV11-3	TRBJ2-7	CASSLGTTDYEQYF
TRBV7-9	TRBJ1-2	CASRPGTGLRYTF
TRBV6-1	TRBJ2-4	CASSEGRRTSRNIQYF
TRBV2	TRBJ1-2	CATGQGAGYTF
TRBV2	TRBJ1-4	CASSRRGTTNEKLFF
TRBV6-5	TRBJ1-2	CASSYGAGPYGYTF
TRBV28	TRBJ2-5	CASSLQGKMDPTQYF
TRBV9	TRBJ1-4	CASSASTGKFEKLFF
TRBV9	TRBJ2-3	CASSAGGMGTDTQYF
TRBV7-2	TRBJ2-3	CASSLLGVSGRAGTDTQYF
TRBV27	TRBJ2-3	CASSSPTSGSPEYF
TRBV18	TRBJ1-1	CASSPPGQFNGAEAFF
TRBV4-2	TRBJ1-5	CASSQPRTAGSNQPQHF
TRBV6-1	TRBJ1-1	CASSVTGNTEAFF
TRBV6-1	TRBJ1-3	CASSEVGQSGNTIYF